The 30 T cell receptor beta chains below all came from one sample that was sequenced in a study of T cell responses to AZD1222 COVID-19 vaccine. Clones were read by immunoSEQ multiplex PCR, and TCRdb kept only the in-frame ones, dropping some. The table includes about 270,000 clones, 90% to 95% detected once. Material: peripheral blood, obtained 28 days after the second AZD1222 dose. The origin of the receptors is an adult who received the AZD1222 COVID-19 vaccine.

V and J are TRBV18 and TRBJ1-4; the D gene is possibly TRBD1 (5 bases). The CDR3 is 18 residues long. V lost 3 bases and J lost 0, with 17 bases in between. Germline-derived CDR1 and CDR2 are KGHSH and LQKENI. The CDR3 nucleotides read TGTGCCAGCTCACCGAGACAGACCGGACGCACAACTAATGAAAAACTGTTTTTT. It translates to CASSPRQTGRTTNEKLFF.

The chain links TRBV25-1 to TRBJ1-3, with a weak D call TRBD1 (5 bases). Germline assignment: CDR1 MGHDK and CDR2 SYGVNS. There are 13 residues in the CDR3. With 4 bases removed from V and 3 bases from J, the gap between germline ends came to 7 bases. The CDR3 DNA sequence: TGTGCCAGCAGTGTAGGGGTTGGAAACACCATATATTTT. This sequence encodes CASSVGVGNTIYF.

The genes are TRBV7-6 and TRBJ1-4, with D tentatively TRBD1 (6 bases). There are 17 residues in the CDR3. Per germline, CDR1 SGHVS and CDR2 FNYEAQ. The germline V and J ends were trimmed by 1 base and 2 bases, with 14 bases remaining between them. For the CDR3, the DNA is TGTGCCAGCAGCTTAGGACCTACAGGGACGACTAATGAAAAACTGTTTTTT. Translation gives CASSLGPTGTTNEKLFF.

The chain joins TRBV12-3 or TRBV12-4 to TRBJ2-1; no definite D call. The CDR3 is made up of 13 amino acids. The germline V and J ends were trimmed by 7 bases and 4 bases, with 11 bases remaining between them. Written as DNA, the CDR3 is TGTGCCAGCAAGAGCAGAGATTACAATGAGCAGTTCTTC. Its protein product is CASKSRDYNEQFF.

The chain employs TRBV7-8 and TRBJ2-7, with D perhaps matching TRBD2 (6 bases). V gave up 5 bases and J gave up 0 bases, with 17 bases separating them. This CDR3 is built from 16 residues. Germline CDR1 and CDR2: SGHVS and FQNEAQ. DNA of the CDR3: TGTGCCAGCAGCCTCCGCTGGGGCGGGGTCTCCTACGAGCAGTACTTC. Translation gives CASSLRWGGVSYEQYF.

The chain employs TRBV6-5 and TRBJ2-3; D unresolved. Germline CDR1 and CDR2: MNHEY and SVGAGI. CDR3 length: 13 residues. V lost 2 bases to trimming and J lost 2 bases, with 5 bases between them. CDR3 nucleotides: TGTGCCAGCAGTTACCTGGTCACAGATACGCAGTATTTT. Translation: CASSYLVTDTQYF.

The gene calls are TRBV7-9 and TRBJ2-7; 9 nucleotides line up with TRBD2. Germline values: CDR1 SEHNR, CDR2 FQNEAQ (reference sequence). V shed 10 bases and J 5 bases; nucleotides not matched to a gene: 18. CDR3 length equals 16 residues. CDR3 sequence (DNA): TGTGCCACCAATGCTAGGGGGCGGGAGGGCCACAACGAGCAGTACTTC. Protein product: CATNARGREGHNEQYF.

This clone showed up just once. The chain has TRBV30 and TRBJ2-1; the D call may be TRBD1 or TRBD2 (5 bases each). The V gene lost 2 bases and the J gene lost 1 base, with 12 bases spanning the gap. The CDR3 is 15 residues long. Germline assignment: CDR1 GTSNPN and CDR2 SVGIG (reference sequence). This CDR3 reads CAWSLRGASYNEQFF. CDR3 in DNA: TGTGCCTGGAGTCTGAGAGGGGCTTCCTACAATGAGCAGTTCTTC.

The V and J genes are TRBV7-2 and TRBJ1-5; TRBD1 is a possible D gene (5 bases). The CDR3 covers 14 residues. Trimming shortened V by 2 bases and J by 5 bases, and 10 bases separated the two germline ends. Germline assignment: CDR1 SGHTA and CDR2 FQGNSA. The CDR3 loop reads CASSLRPGDQPQHF. CDR3 coding DNA: TGTGCCAGCAGCTTACGTCCGGGGGATCAGCCCCAGCATTTT.

The chain couples TRBV19 to TRBJ1-3; 11 bases are shared with TRBD1. The germline V gene has CDR1 LNHDA and CDR2 SQIVND (reference sequence). CDR3 length equals 16 residues. Unmatched junction bases numbered 11, after V lost 4 bases and J lost 9 bases. In DNA form, the CDR3 reads TGTGCCAGTAGTACGCTCCCCGGGACAGGGGGGAGCACCATATATTTT. Translated: CASSTLPGTGGSTIYF.

This clone appeared once. The chain uses TRBV28 and TRBJ2-7; 7 positions match TRBD2. CDR1 MDHEN and CDR2 SYDVKM come from the germline V gene. The CDR3 totals 15 residues. Trimming took 3 bases from V and 5 from J; bases not matched to a gene: 10. The DNA for the CDR3 is TGTGCCAGCAGTTTGGGCGGGAGCATGTCCCACGAGCAGTACTTC. It specifies CASSLGGSMSHEQYF.

About this clone: One end of the junction does not line up with germline, which may come from a read error. The chain couples TRBV2 to TRBJ2-2, with 8 bases lining up with TRBD1. In germline, CDR1 is SNHLY, CDR2 FYNNEI. This CDR3 is built from 16 residues. The CDR3 bases are TGTGCCAGCAGCGAAGGGACAGGTTTGGACACCGGGGAGCTGTTTTTT. This codes for CASSEGTGLDTGELFF.

The chain carries TRBV27 and TRBJ2-2; 9 bases align to TRBD1. CDR3 length: 14 residues. J was trimmed by 5 bases and V by 8 bases; bases with no gene match: 6. The germline gives CDR1 MNHEY, CDR2 SMNVEV (reference sequence). The CDR3 nucleotides are TGTGCCAGCGGATACAGGGGGCAAACCGGGGAGCTGTTTTTT. Translated: CASGYRGQTGELFF.

The chain is built from TRBV5-8 and TRBJ1-2, with a possible D match to TRBD1 (5 bases). Looked up from germline, CDR1 is SGHTS and CDR2 is YDEGEE. CDR3 length: 17 residues. V lost 1 base to trimming and J lost 6 bases, with 22 bases between them. The CDR3 here is CASSLRTLQYYGHGYTF. CDR3 bases: TGTGCCAGCAGCTTGCGGACACTACAGTATTATGGGCATGGCTACACCTTC. The full variable domain, in which reference TRBV5-8 and TRBJ1-2 provide the parts outside the CDR3, is EAGVTQSPTHLIKTRGQQATLRCSPISGHTSVYWYQQALGLGLQFLLWYDEGEERNRGNFPPRFSGRQFPNYSSELNVNALELEDSALYLCASSLRTLQYYGHGYTFGSGTRLTVV.

This clone is a singleton in its sample. DNA for the CDR3: TGCGCCAGCAGTGAGTCCCTCGGGGGGCACGACTACGAGCAGTACTTC. Encoded protein: CASSESLGGHDYEQYF. The chain couples TRBV10-2 to TRBJ2-7, with D possibly matching TRBD2 (7 bases). CDR3 length: 16 amino acids. The germline V and J ends were trimmed by 0 bases and 3 bases, with 15 bases remaining between them. Germline values: CDR1 WSHSY, CDR2 SAAADI.

This sequence joins TRBV7-9 and TRBJ1-2, with D perhaps matching TRBD1 (5 bases). The CDR3 totals 14 residues. V lost 2 bases to trimming and J lost 4 bases, with 11 bases between them. Germline CDR1 SEHNR, CDR2 FQNEAQ (reference sequence). In nucleotides, the CDR3 is TGTGCCAGCAGCTTAACGGAGGACATCTATGGCTACACCTTC. This gives the protein CASSLTEDIYGYTF.

This clone came up once. This chain connects TRBV21-1 to TRBJ1-4. TRBV21-1 is reported as a pseudogene. The CDR3 sequence is 15 residues long. In nucleotides, the CDR3 is TGTGCCAGCAGCCCCCGGTGGGTATTGTGCGAAAAACTGTTTTTT. Translated, it gives CASSPRWVLCEKLFF.

The genes are TRBV20-1 and TRBJ1-2; D may be TRBD1 (5 bases). The CDR3 runs to 14 residues. Germline V gene lookup returns CDR1 DFQATT and CDR2 SNEGSKA (reference sequence). The germline V and J ends were trimmed by 3 bases and 1 base, with 12 bases remaining between them. The CDR3 DNA is TGCAGTGCTAGTCGGCAGGGTGGTAACTATGGCTACACCTTC. Amino acids: CSASRQGGNYGYTF.

The CDR3 DNA follows: TGTGCCAGCAGCTTGGGAGGGAGGACTTACAATGAGCAGTTCTTC. It yields the protein CASSLGGRTYNEQFF. The chain couples TRBV5-4 to TRBJ2-1; maybe TRBD2 (6 bases). The CDR3 length is 15 residues. Germline CDR1 SGHNT, CDR2 YYREEE (reference sequence). V was shortened by 0 bases and J by 4 bases, with 11 bases between the two germline ends.

The chain uses TRBV7-9 and TRBJ1-3; no reliable D call. Germline CDR1 SEHNR, CDR2 FQNEAQ (reference sequence). V was trimmed by 3 bases and J by 0 bases, leaving 15 bases between them. There are 17 residues in the CDR3. Here the CDR3 DNA reads TGTGCCAGCAGCTTTAATTGGGCGGGAGACTCTGGAAACACCATATATTTT. The encoded protein is CASSFNWAGDSGNTIYF. Combining the CDR3 with reference TRBV7-9 and TRBJ1-3 gives the whole variable domain DTGVSQNPRHKITKRGQNVTFRCDPISEHNRLYWYRQTLGQGPEFLTYFQNEAQLEKSRLLSDRFSAERPKGSFSTLEIQRTEQGDSAMYLCASSFNWAGDSGNTIYFGEGSWLTVV.

V usage is TRBV5-4 and J usage is TRBJ2-3; 8 nucleotides align to TRBD2. The CDR3 is 17 residues long. Unmatched junction bases numbered 10, after V lost 2 bases and J lost 2 bases. The germline CDR1 and CDR2 sequences are SGHNT and YYREEE (reference sequence). CDR3 nucleotide sequence: TGTGCCAGCAGCTTCGGGGGAGCGGGGGCCACCACAGATACGCAGTATTTT. It specifies CASSFGGAGATTDTQYF.

The chain combines TRBV9 with TRBJ2-7, with unresolved D. The ends were cut back, 0 bases at V and 2 bases at J, with 9 bases in the middle. This CDR3 contains 14 residues. Looked up from germline, CDR1 is SGDLS and CDR2 is YYNGEE. The CDR3 loop reads CASSVGIRTYEQYF. The CDR3 nucleotides read TGTGCCAGCAGCGTAGGTATAAGGACCTACGAGCAGTACTTC.

About this clone: The sample contains more than one DNA sequence encoding this CDR3. This chain uses TRBV12-3 or TRBV12-4 with TRBJ2-2; the D is unclear. The length of the CDR3 is 11 residues. V lost 3 bases and J 6 bases, leaving 2 bases between the germline ends. The CDR3 here is CASSFSGELFF. In DNA, the CDR3 is TGTGCCAGCAGTTTCTCCGGGGAGCTGTTTTTT.

The chain has TRBV29-1 and TRBJ2-3; 11 bases match TRBD2. The trim removed 3 bases at V and 3 bases at J, leaving 11 bases unmatched. The CDR3 extends over 17 amino acids. Germline CDR1 SQVTM, CDR2 ANQGSEA. This chain's CDR3 is CSVDSPLAGGGTDTQYF. DNA of the CDR3: TGCAGCGTTGACTCGCCCCTAGCGGGGGGAGGGACAGATACGCAGTATTTT.

The chain carries TRBV20-1 and TRBJ2-7; possibly TRBD2 for D (6 bases). Per the germline V gene, CDR1 is DFQATT and CDR2 is SNEGSKA (reference sequence). This CDR3 region has 11 residues. V was clipped by 3 bases and J by 6 bases, with 9 bases between them. CDR3 DNA: TGCAGTGCTAGTTCGCGGGGCGAGCAGTACTTC. Protein sequence: CSASSRGEQYF.

This chain links TRBV11-1 with TRBJ2-3; tentatively, D is TRBD1 or TRBD2 (5 bases each). The CDR3 is 15 residues long. In germline, CDR1 is SGHAT, CDR2 FQDESV (reference sequence). Trimming removed 1 base from V and 2 bases from J, with 10 bases in between. The CDR3 region is CASSLDGANTDTQYF. The CDR3 nucleotides read TGTGCCAGCAGCTTAGACGGGGCTAACACAGATACGCAGTATTTT.

The chain links TRBV6-5 to TRBJ2-5, with D maybe TRBD1 (5 bases). The CDR3 loop spans 13 amino acids. Looked up from germline, CDR1 is MNHEY and CDR2 is SVGAGI. V shed 2 bases and J shed 5 bases, with 9 bases lying between them. The chain's CDR3 is CASSYQGAETQYF. DNA of the CDR3: TGTGCCAGCAGTTACCAAGGGGCGGAGACCCAGTACTTC.

V usage is TRBV19 and J usage is TRBJ1-2; TRBD1 matches 8 bases. Trimming removed 7 bases from V and 4 bases from J; junction bases left unmatched: 5. Germline V gene lookup returns CDR1 LNHDA and CDR2 SQIVND (reference sequence). CDR3 size: 13 residues. The CDR3 region is CASIETGGYGYTF. The DNA of the CDR3 is TGTGCCAGTATTGAAACAGGGGGCTATGGCTACACCTTC.

The chain is built from TRBV28 and TRBJ2-7, with a weak D call TRBD2 (6 bases). Deletions cut 1 base from V and 7 bases from J, with 11 bases between. Germline V gene sequence: CDR1 MDHEN, CDR2 SYDVKM. This CDR3 region has 13 residues. CDR3 loop: CASSLYGAGEQYF. The CDR3 bases are TGTGCCAGCAGTTTATACGGGGCGGGGGAGCAGTACTTC.

The chain uses TRBV5-4 and TRBJ2-6, with 7 bases fitting TRBD2. CDR3 size: 17 residues. The germline gives CDR1 SGHNT, CDR2 YYREEE (reference sequence). J was trimmed by 0 bases and V by 4 bases; bases with no gene match: 7. CDR3 DNA: TGTGCCAGCAGCCCCCCGGGACTACCCTCTGGGGCCAACGTCCTGACTTTC. This translates into CASSPPGLPSGANVLTF.